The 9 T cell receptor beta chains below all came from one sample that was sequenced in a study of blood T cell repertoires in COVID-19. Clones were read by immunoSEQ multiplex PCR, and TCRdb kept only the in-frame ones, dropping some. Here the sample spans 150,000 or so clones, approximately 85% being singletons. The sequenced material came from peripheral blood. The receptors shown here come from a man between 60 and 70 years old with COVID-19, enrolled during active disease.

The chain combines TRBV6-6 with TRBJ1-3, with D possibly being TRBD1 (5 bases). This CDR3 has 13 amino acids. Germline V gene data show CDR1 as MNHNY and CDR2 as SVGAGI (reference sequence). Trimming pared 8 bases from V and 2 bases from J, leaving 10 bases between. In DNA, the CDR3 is TGTGCCAGCGCTGGGGCGACTGGAAACACCATATATTTT. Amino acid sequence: CASAGATGNTIYF.

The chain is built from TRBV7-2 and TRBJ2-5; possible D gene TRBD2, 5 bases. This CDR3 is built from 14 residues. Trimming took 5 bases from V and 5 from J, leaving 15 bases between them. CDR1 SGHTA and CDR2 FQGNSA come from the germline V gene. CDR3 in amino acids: CASSNPGWQETQYF. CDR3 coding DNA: TGTGCCAGCAGCAATCCGGGATGGCAGGAGACCCAGTACTTC.

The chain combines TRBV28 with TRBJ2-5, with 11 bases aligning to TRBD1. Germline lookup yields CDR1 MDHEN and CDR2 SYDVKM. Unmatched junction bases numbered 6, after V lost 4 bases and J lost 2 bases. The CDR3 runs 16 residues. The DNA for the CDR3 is TGTGCCAGCAGTTCGAGGACAGGGGGCTCACAAGAGACCCAGTACTTC. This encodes CASSSRTGGSQETQYF.

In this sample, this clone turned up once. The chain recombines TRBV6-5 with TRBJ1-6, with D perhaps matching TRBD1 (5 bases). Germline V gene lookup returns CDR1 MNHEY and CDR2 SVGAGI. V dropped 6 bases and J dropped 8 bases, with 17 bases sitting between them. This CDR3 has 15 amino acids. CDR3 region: CASRAGTNSYSPLHF. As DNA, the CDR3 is TGTGCCAGCAGGGCGGGGACGAATAGTTATTCACCCCTCCACTTT.

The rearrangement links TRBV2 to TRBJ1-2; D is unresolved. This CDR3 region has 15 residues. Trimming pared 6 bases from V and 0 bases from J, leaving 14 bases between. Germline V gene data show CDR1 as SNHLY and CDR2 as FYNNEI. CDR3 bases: TGTGCCAGCAGCAAAGAATCACCAGCTAACTATGGCTACACCTTC. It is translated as CASSKESPANYGYTF.

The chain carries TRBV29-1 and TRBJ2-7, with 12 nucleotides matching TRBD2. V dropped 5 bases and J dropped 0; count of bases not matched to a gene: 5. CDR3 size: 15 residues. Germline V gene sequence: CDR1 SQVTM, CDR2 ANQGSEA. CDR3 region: CSVLQGLAGSYEQYF. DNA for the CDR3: TGCAGCGTTCTGCAGGGACTAGCGGGCTCCTACGAGCAGTACTTC.

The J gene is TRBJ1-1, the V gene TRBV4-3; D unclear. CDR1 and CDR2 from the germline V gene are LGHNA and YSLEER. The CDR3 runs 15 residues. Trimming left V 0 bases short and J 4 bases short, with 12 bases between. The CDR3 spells CASSQEPLLATEAFF. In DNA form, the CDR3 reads TGCGCCAGCAGCCAAGAACCCCTCCTGGCCACTGAAGCTTTCTTT.

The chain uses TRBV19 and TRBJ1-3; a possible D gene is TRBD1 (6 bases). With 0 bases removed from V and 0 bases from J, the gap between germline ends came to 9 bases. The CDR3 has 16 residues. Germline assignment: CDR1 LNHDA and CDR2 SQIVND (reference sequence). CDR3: CASSIDGTYSGNTIYF. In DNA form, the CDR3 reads TGTGCCAGTAGTATAGATGGGACATACTCTGGAAACACCATATATTTT.

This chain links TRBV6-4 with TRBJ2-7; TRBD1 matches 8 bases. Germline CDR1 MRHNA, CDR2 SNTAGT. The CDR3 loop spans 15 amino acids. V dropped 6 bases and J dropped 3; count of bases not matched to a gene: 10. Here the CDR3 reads CASSKFGTGDYEQYF. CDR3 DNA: TGTGCCAGCAGCAAATTCGGGACAGGCGACTACGAGCAGTACTTC.